Sequencing of this T cell receptor (beta chain) was carried out in a study of human T cells and chemical hapten exposure. Overall study context: Alopecia areata, totalis or universalis affected patients who were mostly female. General study points: Donors were affected by alopecia, so their immune reaction might vary from that of healthy individuals.

This clonotype was counted ten times or more. Antigen: not known. The CDR3 runs to 13 residues. Looked up from germline, CDR1 is KGHSH and CDR2 is LQKENI. The V and J ends lost 2 bases and 5 bases respectively, with 9 bases between them. Individual cDNA molecules received unique molecular identifiers in the library. Original handling: The number of TCRs in each sample had a median of about 96,000 and spanned roughly 23,224 to 750,000. From the RACE reads, TCRdb called clonotypes with MiXCR, one entry per CDR3 protein. The V and J calls were determined by TCRdb, not by the authors. The table includes approximately 77,000 distinct CDR3 sequences, approximately 8% detected once. Time point here: patch test 1, 2 weeks after DPC sensitization. Treatment given: therapeutic diphenylcyclopropenone sensitization with weekly scalp DPC.

This sequence joins TRBV18 and TRBJ2-5; the D call may be TRBD1 or TRBD2 (5 bases each). The receptor comes from a woman in her thirties with alopecia areata. Some clones in this sample may be carry-over from other donors' samples. The sample was whole blood, taken in connection with sensitization to the hapten diphenylcyclopropenone (DPC). This chain's CDR3 is CASSPGGSETQYF. Written as DNA, the CDR3 is TGTGCCAGCTCACCAGGGGGATCGGAGACCCAGTACTTC.